The subject of this entry is one T cell receptor beta chain. Its cognate antigen is unknown. PCR involved 60 Vbeta and 13 Jbeta primers. Some clones are missing from TCRdb's copy, which holds only in-frame ones; the method was immunoSEQ multiplex PCR. This sample carries about 180,000 clones, more than 65% of them seen once, and the ten largest clones take about 2.5%. This record comes from a study of cytomegalovirus exposure and HLA in healthy donors. Study in general: Around 80 million unique TCRs from HLA-typed donors were held in an early data release. Study-level points and caveats: Later work associated roughly 17,000 TCR beta sequences with HLA alleles at 0.05 false discovery rate. Roughly even sequencing depth across donors was the assumption behind the presence/absence analyses.

Germline loops: CDR1 LGHNA, CDR2 YSLEER. The V end was cut by 2 bases, the J end by 4 bases, with 6 bases between. The length of the CDR3 is 13 residues. The rearrangement links TRBV4-3 to TRBJ1-5; D not resolved. The sample taken for sequencing was PBMCs. This clonotype was sampled from a woman aged 25 to 39 in good health and CMV-seropositive. CDR3 residues: CASSQRRNQPQHF. CDR3 bases: TGCGCCAGCAGCCAACGCCGGAATCAGCCCCAGCATTTT.